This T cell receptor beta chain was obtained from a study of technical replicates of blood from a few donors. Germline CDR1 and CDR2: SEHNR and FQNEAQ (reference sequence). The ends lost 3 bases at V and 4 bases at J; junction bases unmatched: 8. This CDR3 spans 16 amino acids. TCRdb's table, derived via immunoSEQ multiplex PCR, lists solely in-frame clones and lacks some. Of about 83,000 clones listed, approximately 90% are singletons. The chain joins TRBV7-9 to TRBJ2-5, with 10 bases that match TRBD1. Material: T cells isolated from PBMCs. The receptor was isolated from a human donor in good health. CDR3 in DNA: TGTGCCAGCAGCTTCCCTGGCCGGGACAGGGGAGAGACCCAGTACTTC. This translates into CASSFPGRDRGETQYF.